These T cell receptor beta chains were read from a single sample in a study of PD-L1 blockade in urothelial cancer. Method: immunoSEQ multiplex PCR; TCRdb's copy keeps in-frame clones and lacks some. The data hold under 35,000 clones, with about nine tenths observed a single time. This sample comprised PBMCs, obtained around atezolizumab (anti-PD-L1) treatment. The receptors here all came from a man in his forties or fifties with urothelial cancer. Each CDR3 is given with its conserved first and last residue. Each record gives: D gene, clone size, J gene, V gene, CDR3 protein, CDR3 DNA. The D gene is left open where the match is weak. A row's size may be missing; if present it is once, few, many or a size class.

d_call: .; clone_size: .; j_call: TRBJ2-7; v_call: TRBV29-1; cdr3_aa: CSVGAVSYEQYF; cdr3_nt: TGCAGCGTTGGAGCGGTATCCTACGAGCAGTACTTC
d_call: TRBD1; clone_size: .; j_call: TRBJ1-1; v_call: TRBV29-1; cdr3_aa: CSVVEGGGFGYTEAFF; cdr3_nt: TGCAGCGTTGTGGAAGGGGGCGGCTTTGGGTACACTGAAGCTTTCTTT
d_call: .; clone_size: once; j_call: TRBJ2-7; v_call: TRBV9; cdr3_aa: CASSVGDAGEQYF; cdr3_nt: TGTGCCAGCAGCGTAGGGGACGCGGGGGAGCAGTACTTC
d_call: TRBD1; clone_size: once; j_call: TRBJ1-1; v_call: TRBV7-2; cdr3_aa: CASSLRDRVNTEAFF; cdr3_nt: TGTGCCAGCAGCTTGAGGGACAGGGTGAACACTGAAGCTTTCTTT
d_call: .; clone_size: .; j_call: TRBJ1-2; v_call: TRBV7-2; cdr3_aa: CASSATRGTYGYTF; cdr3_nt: TGCGCCAGCAGCGCCACCAGGGGAACCTATGGCTACACCTTC
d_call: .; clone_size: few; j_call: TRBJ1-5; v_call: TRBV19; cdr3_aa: CASRWGGNQPQHF; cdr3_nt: TGTGCCAGTCGCTGGGGGGGCAATCAGCCCCAGCATTTT
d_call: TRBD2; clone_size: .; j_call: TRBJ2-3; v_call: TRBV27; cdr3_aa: CASSLYPPWTSGRGNTQYF; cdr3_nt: TGTGCCAGCAGTTTATACCCCCCCTGGACTAGCGGGAGGGGAAATACGCAGTATTTT
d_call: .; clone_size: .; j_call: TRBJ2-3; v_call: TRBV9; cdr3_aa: CASSVFQEGAHTQYF; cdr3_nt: TGTGCCAGCAGCGTATTCCAGGAGGGGGCGCATACGCAGTATTTT
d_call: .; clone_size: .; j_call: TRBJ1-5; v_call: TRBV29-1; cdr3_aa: CSVPGDRPNQPQHF; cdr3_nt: TGCAGCGTTCCGGGTGACAGACCCAATCAGCCCCAGCATTTT
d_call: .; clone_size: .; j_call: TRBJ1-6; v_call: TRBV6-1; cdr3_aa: CASSGHSVPPLHF; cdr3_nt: .
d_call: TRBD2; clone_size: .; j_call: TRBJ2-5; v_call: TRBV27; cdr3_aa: CASSSSRHSGGAETQYF; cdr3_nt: TGTGCCAGCAGTTCCTCCCGCCATAGCGGGGGGGCAGAGACCCAGTACTTC
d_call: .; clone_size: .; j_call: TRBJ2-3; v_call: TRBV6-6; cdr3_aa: CASSSTSSTDTQYF; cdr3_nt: TGTGCCAGCAGCTCTACTAGCAGCACAGATACGCAGTATTTT
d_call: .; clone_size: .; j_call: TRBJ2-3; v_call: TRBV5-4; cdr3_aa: CASSSGDRRTDTQYF; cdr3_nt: TGTGCCAGCAGCTCGGGGGACCGTCGCACAGATACGCAGTATTTT
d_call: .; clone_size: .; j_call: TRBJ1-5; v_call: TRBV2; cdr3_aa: CASSVAGGFGNQPQHF; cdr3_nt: TGTGCCAGCAGTGTGGCGGGCGGTTTCGGCAATCAGCCCCAGCATTTT
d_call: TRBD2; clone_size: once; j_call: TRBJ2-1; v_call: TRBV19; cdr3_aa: CASNLPGLADNEQFF; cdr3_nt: TGTGCCAGTAATTTGCCGGGACTAGCTGACAATGAGCAGTTCTTC
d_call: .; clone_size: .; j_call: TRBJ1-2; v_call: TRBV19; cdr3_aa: CASSRRGGIDYGYTF; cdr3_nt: TGTGCCAGTAGTCGACGGGGGGGTATTGACTATGGCTACACCTTC
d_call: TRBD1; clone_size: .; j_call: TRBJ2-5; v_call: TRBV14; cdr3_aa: CASSQPDRGSLETQYF; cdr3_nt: TGTGCCAGCAGCCAACCCGACAGGGGGTCGTTAGAGACCCAGTACTTC
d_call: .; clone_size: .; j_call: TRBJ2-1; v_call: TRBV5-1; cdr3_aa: CASSLSGPYNEQFF; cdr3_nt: TGCGCCAGCAGCTTATCAGGTCCCTACAATGAGCAGTTCTTC
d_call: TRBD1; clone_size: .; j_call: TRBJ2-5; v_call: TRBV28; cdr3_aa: CASSLTGGQETQYF; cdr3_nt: TGTGCCAGCAGTTTAACAGGGGGCCAAGAGACCCAGTACTTC
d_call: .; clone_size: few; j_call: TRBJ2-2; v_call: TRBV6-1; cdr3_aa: CASSEQTGTWAGELFF; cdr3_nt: TGTGCCAGCAGTGAACAAACAGGGACGTGGGCCGGGGAGCTGTTTTTT
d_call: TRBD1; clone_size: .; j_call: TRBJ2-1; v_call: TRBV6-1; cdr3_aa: CASRRQGAYNEQFF; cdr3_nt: TGTGCCAGCAGGAGACAGGGAGCCTACAATGAGCAGTTCTTC
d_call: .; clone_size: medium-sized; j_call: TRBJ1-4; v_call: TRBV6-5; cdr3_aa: CASSYRRATNEKLFF; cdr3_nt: TGTGCCAGCAGTTACCGGAGGGCAACTAATGAAAAACTGTTTTTT
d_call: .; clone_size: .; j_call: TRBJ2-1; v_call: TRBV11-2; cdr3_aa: CASSQGMYYNEQFF; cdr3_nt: TGTGCCAGCAGCCAGGGAATGTACTACAATGAGCAGTTCTTC
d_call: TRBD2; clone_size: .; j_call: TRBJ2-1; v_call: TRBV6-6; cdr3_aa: CASSGTSGSNNEQFF; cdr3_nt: TGTGCCAGCAGCGGTACTAGCGGCTCTAACAATGAGCAGTTCTTC
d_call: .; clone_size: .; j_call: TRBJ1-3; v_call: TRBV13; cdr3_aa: CASSSGLREQFFSGNTIYF; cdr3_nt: TGTGCCAGCAGCTCCGGACTCCGGGAGCAATTCTTCTCTGGAAACACCATATATTTT
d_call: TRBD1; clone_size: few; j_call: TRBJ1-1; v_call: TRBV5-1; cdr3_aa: CASSFEKTVRQGSSNTEAFF; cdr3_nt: TGCGCCAGCAGCTTCGAGAAGACTGTCAGACAGGGATCATCGAACACTGAAGCTTTCTTT
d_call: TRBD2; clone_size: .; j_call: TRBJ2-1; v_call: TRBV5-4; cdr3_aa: CASSLVLADEQFF; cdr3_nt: TGTGCCAGCAGCTTGGTGCTAGCGGACGAGCAGTTCTTC
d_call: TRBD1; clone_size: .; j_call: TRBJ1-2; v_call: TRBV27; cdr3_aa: CASSLNPRGLDYGYTF; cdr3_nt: TGTGCCAGCAGTTTAAACCCCAGGGGGCTGGACTATGGCTACACCTTC
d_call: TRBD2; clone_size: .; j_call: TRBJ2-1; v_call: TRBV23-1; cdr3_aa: CASSRPGPMGLAGGPNEQFF; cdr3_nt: TGCGCCAGCAGTCGGCCGGGACCCATGGGACTAGCGGGAGGGCCCAATGAGCAGTTCTTC
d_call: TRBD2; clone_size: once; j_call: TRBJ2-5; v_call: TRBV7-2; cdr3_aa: CASRQRLAVKETQYF; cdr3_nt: TGTGCCAGCAGACAAAGACTAGCGGTGAAAGAGACCCAGTACTTC
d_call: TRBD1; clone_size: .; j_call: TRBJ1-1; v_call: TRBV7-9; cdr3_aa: CASSLGRGTGGLNTEAFF; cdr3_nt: TGTGCCAGCAGCTTAGGACGAGGGACAGGGGGCCTTAACACTGAAGCTTTCTTT
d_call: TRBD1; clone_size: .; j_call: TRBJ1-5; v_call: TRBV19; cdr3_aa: CASSMFGTGVGYEPQHF; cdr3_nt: TGTGCCAGTAGTATGTTCGGGACAGGGGTTGGTTATGAGCCCCAGCATTTT
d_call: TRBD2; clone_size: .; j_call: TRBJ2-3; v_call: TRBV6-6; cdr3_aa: CASKELAGPSTDTQYF; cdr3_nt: TGTGCCAGCAAGGAATTAGCGGGGCCTAGCACAGATACGCAGTATTTT
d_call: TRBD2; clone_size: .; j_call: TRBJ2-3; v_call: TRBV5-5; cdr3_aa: CASSPAGGTDTQYF; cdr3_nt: TGTGCCAGCAGCCCGGCGGGGGGCACAGATACGCAGTATTTT
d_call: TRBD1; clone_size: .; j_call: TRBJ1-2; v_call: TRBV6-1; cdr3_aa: CASSDRGRGYGYTF; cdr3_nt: TGTGCCAGCAGTGACAGGGGGCGCGGCTATGGCTACACCTTC
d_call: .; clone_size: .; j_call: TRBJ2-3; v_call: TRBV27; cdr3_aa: CASIGQPTDTQYF; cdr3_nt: TGTGCCAGCATTGGACAGCCCACAGATACGCAGTATTTT
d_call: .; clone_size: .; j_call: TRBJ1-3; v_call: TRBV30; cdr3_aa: CAWRSGGTGNTIYF; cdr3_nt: TGTGCCTGGAGGTCAGGTGGAACTGGAAACACCATATATTTT
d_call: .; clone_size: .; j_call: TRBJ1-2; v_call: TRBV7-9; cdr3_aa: CASSPPEGGYTF; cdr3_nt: TGTGCCAGCAGCCCGCCGGAGGGTGGCTACACCTTC
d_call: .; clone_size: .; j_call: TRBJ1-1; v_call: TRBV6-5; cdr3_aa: CASSYQQQNTEAFF; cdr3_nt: TGTGCCAGCAGTTATCAACAGCAGAACACTGAAGCTTTCTTT
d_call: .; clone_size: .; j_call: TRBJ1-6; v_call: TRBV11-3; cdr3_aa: CASSLSGNSPLHF; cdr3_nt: TGTGCCAGCAGCTTAAGCGGTAATTCGCCCCTCCACTTT
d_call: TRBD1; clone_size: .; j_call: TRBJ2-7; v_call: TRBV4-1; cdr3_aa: CASSQDRPGGASYEQYF; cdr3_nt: TGCGCCAGCAGCCAAGATCGGCCAGGGGGCGCGTCCTACGAGCAGTACTTC
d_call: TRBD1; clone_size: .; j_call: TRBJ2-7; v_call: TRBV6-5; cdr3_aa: CASSSPGTGFYEQYF; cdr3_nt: TGTGCCAGCAGTTCCCCCGGGACAGGGTTCTACGAGCAGTACTTC
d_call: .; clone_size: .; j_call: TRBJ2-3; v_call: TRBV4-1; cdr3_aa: CASSQVFSTDTQYF; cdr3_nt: TGCGCCAGCAGCCAAGTATTCAGCACAGATACGCAGTATTTT
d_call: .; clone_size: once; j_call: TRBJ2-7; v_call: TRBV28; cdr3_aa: CASSLRQGSGSYEQYF; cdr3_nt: TGTGCCAGCAGTTTACGTCAAGGGAGTGGGTCCTACGAGCAGTACTTC
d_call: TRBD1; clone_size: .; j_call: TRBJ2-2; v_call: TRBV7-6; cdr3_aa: CASSPQGWGTGNTGELFF; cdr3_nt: TGTGCCAGCAGCCCCCAGGGCTGGGGGACAGGAAACACCGGGGAGCTGTTTTTT
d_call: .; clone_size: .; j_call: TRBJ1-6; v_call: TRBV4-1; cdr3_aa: CASSQDGAISSPLHF; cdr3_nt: TGCGCCAGCAGCCAAGATGGGGCCATAAGTTCACCCCTCCACTTT
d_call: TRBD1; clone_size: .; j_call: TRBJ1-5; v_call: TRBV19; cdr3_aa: CASIDRTGGIDQPQHF; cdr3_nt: TGTGCCAGTATTGATAGGACAGGAGGAATTGATCAGCCCCAGCATTTT
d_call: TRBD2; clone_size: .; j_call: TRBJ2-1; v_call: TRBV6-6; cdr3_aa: CASTVGLAVYNEQFF; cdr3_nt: TGTGCCAGCACGGTGGGACTAGCGGTCTACAATGAGCAGTTCTTC
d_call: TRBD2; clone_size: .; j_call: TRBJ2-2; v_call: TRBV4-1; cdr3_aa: CASSQLTGLAGGPNTGELFF; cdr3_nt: TGCGCCAGCAGCCAACTAACCGGACTAGCGGGAGGGCCGAACACCGGGGAGCTGTTTTTT
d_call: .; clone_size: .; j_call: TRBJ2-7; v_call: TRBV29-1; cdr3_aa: CSVLGGSYEQYF; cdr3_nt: TGCAGCGTCCTAGGGGGCTCCTACGAGCAGTACTTC
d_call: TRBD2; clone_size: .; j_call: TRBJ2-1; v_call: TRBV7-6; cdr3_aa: CASSLRRGENEQFF; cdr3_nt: TGTGCCAGCAGCTTGCGCCGGGGGGAAAATGAGCAGTTCTTC
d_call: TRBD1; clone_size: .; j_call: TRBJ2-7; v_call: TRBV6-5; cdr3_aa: CASSYTGQGGPYEQYF; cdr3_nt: TGTGCCAGCAGTTACACGGGACAGGGGGGGCCCTACGAGCAGTACTTC
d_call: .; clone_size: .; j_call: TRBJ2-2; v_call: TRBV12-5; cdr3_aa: CASGLVLGRAQNTGELFF; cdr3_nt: TGTGCTAGTGGTTTGGTACTCGGGCGGGCCCAGAACACCGGGGAGCTGTTTTTT